This entry lists 7 T cell receptor beta chains sequenced from one sample in a study of STAT3 mutations in large granular lymphocyte leukemia. Study outcomes and limitations: In T-cell large granular lymphocyte leukemia, about half of patients showed multiple immunodominant subclonotypes.

These receptors are not linked to any known antigen. The table came from immunoSEQ multiplex PCR; TCRdb's copy has only in-frame clones and leaves some out. The sample carries about 39,000 clones, 81% recorded once. The specimen sequenced was PBMCs. The source of these receptors is a human donor with T large granular lymphocyte leukemia. Some clones in this sample may be carry-over from other donors' samples.

This clone was seen a handful of times. The V gene is TRBV6-1, the J gene TRBJ1-5; D unresolved. The CDR3 is 14 amino acids. V was trimmed by 1 base and J by 7 bases, leaving 11 bases between them. From germline, CDR1 is MNHNS and CDR2 SASEGT. In DNA, the CDR3 is TGTGCCAGCAGTGAAGGGTGGGGTCGGCAGCCCCAGCATTTT. Translated, it gives CASSEGWGRQPQHF.

This clone has just one count. CDR3: CASSLGPGTGEYGYTF. The CDR3 bases are TGCGCCAGCAGCCTGGGTCCCGGGACAGGAGAATATGGCTACACCTTC. The chain links TRBV5-1 to TRBJ1-2; 8 bases match TRBD1. Trimming removed 4 bases from V and 5 bases from J; junction bases left unmatched: 13. CDR3 length: 16 amino acids. CDR1 and CDR2 (germline): SGHRS, YFSETQ.

This sequence joins TRBV2 and TRBJ1-1, with D possibly being TRBD1 (5 bases). The germline V gene encodes CDR1 SNHLY and CDR2 FYNNEI. The length of the CDR3 is 14 residues. V lost 4 bases to trimming and J lost 8 bases, with 17 bases between them. This CDR3 reads CASSGTSGSGEAFF. In nucleotides, the CDR3 is TGTGCCAGCAGTGGGACATCAGGGTCTGGCGAAGCTTTCTTT.

This clone showed up just once. The gene calls are TRBV9 and TRBJ1-3; unclear D gene. Looked up from germline, CDR1 is SGDLS and CDR2 is YYNGEE. Trimming took off 1 base at V and 3 bases at J, with 11 bases between the two ends. The CDR3 runs 15 residues. The CDR3 DNA reads TGTGCCAGCAGCGTATCGGAGGGCGTTGGAAACACCATATATTTT. Translating it yields CASSVSEGVGNTIYF.

The chain recombines TRBV29-1 with TRBJ1-5; TRBD1 agrees at 8 bases. V was clipped by 4 bases and J by 6 bases; unmatched bases: 11. The CDR3 sequence is 15 residues long. The germline V gene encodes CDR1 SQVTM and CDR2 ANQGSEA. CDR3 loop: CSVGKGQGAVQPQHF. The DNA of the CDR3 is TGCAGCGTTGGGAAAGGGCAGGGGGCGGTTCAGCCCCAGCATTTT. Filled out from reference TRBV29-1 and TRBJ1-5, the complete variable domain reads SAVISQKPSRDICQRGTSLTIQCQVDSQVTMMFWYRQQPGQSLTLIATANQGSEATYESGFVIDKFPISRPNLTFSTLTVSNMSPEDSSIYLCSVGKGQGAVQPQHFGDGTRLSIL.

Note on this clone: At one end, the junction sequence differs from germline, possibly due to a read error. CDR3 DNA sequence: TGTGCCAGCAGCTTAGGCTCGGACAGGAGAGAATTT. It specifies CASSLGSDRREF. The V call is TRBV7-9, the J call TRBJ1-4; 7 bases agree with TRBD1. CDR1 SEHNR and CDR2 FQNEAQ come from the germline V gene (reference sequence). The CDR3 consists of 12 residues.

V is TRBV15 and J is TRBJ1-5; 10 bases agree with TRBD1. Germline V gene lookup returns CDR1 LNHNV and CDR2 YYDKDF (reference sequence). This CDR3 has 14 residues. CDR3 nucleotides: TGTGCAATCGGGGGACAGGGGCGTCATCAGCCCCAGCATTTT. Protein: CAIGGQGRHQPQHF.